This T cell receptor beta chain is drawn from a study of brain metastases from non-small cell lung cancer. Study results and caveats: TCR repertoires overlapped largely between brain metastases and matched primaries. Compared with their matched primary tumors, roughly two thirds of brain metastases showed expanded T-cell clones. Compared with primary tumors, brain metastases showed less T-cell infiltration.

Data came from immunoSEQ multiplex PCR; TCRdb stores just in-frame clones and leaves some out. The sample holds roughly 2,500 clones, approximately 81% seen once. Comment on this clone: Antigen unknown.

This CDR3 has 16 amino acids. V lost 1 base, J lost 3 bases, and 7 bases stayed unmatched. CDR1 and CDR2 from the germline V gene are SGHRS and YFSETQ. V and J are TRBV5-1 and TRBJ2-3, with TRBD1 matching over 8 bases. Sequencing was done on a sample of primary lung tumor tissue. The clonotype was recovered from a donor aged 40 or over with non-small cell lung cancer. The CDR3 loop reads CASSLRPRTGTDTQYF. The CDR3 DNA reads TGCGCCAGCAGCTTGAGGCCCAGGACAGGGACAGATACGCAGTATTTT.